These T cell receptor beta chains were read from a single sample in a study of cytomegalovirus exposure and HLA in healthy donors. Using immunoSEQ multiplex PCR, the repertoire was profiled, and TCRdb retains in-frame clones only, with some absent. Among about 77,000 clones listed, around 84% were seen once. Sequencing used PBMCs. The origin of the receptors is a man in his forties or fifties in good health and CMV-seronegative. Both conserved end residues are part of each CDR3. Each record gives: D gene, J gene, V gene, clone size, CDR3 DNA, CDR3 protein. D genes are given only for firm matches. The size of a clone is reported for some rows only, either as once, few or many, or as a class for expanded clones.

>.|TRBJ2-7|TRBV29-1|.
TGCAGCGTTGATAGGGGCCAGGGGTTGTCCTACGAGCAGTACTTC
CSVDRGQGLSYEQYF
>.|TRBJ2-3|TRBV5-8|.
TGTGCCAGCAGCTTGGCGGGAGCAGATACGCAGTATTTT
CASSLAGADTQYF
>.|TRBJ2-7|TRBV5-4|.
TGTGCCTATCAGGGGTTGGGCTACGAGCAGTACTTC
CAYQGLGYEQYF
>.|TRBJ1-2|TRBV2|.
TGTGCCAGCAGTAAAGGGTGGGGGGAAGTATACACCTTC
CASSKGWGEVYTF
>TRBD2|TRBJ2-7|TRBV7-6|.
TGTGCCAGCAGCTTAGCGGGAGGGTACGAGCAGTACTTC
CASSLAGGYEQYF
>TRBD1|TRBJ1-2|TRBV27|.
TGTGCCAGCAGTTTTTCCGGGACAGGACATGGCTACACCTTC
CASSFSGTGHGYTF
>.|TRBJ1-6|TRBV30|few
TGTGCCTGGACTTCGGGACAACTGAGCTCCTATAATTCACCCCTCCACTTT
CAWTSGQLSSYNSPLHF
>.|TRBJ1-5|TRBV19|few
TGTGCCAGTAGTATCTCCGCGGGGGGCCGGGGACCCCAGCATTTT
CASSISAGGRGPQHF
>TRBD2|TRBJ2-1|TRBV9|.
TGTGCCAGCAGCGTAGGTCTAGCGGGAGTAATGTATGAGCAGTTCTTC
CASSVGLAGVMYEQFF
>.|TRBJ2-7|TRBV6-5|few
TGTGCCAGCAGTTACTCGACGGCCGGGAGATCCTACGAGCAGTACTTC
CASSYSTAGRSYEQYF
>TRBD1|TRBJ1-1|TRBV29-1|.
TGCAGCGGGGACAGGCTGAACACTGAAGCTTTCTTT
CSGDRLNTEAFF
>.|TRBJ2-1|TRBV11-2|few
TGTGCCAGCAGCCCGCAGGATAGGAGACGACTAGTGCAGTTCTTC
CASSPQDRRRLVQFF
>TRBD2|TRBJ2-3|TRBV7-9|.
TGTGCCAGCAGCTCCCCCACTAGCGGGGACAGCACAGATACGCAGTATTTT
CASSSPTSGDSTDTQYF
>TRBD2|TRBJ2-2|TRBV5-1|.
TGCGCCAGCAGCACTCCGGGACTAGCGGGAACCGGGGAGCTGTTTTTT
CASSTPGLAGTGELFF
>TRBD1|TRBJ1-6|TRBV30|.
TGTGCCTGGACTACCACGGGACAGGCTGAGTCACCCCTCCACTTT
CAWTTTGQAESPLHF
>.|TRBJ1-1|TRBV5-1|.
TGCGCCAGCAGCCAGGAGGGGATCATGAACACTGAAGCTTTCTTT
CASSQEGIMNTEAFF
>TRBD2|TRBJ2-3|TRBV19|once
TGTGCCAGTAGTATAGGAGCGGGGGACGGCACAGATACGCAGTATTTT
CASSIGAGDGTDTQYF
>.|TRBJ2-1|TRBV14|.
TGTGCCAGCAGCCAACTCCTTCGCGGAGGCAATGAGCAGTTCTTC
CASSQLLRGGNEQFF
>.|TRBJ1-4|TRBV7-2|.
TGTGCCAGCAGCTCAAGGGTGGGGGGGGCTAATGAAAAACTGTTTTTT
CASSSRVGGANEKLFF
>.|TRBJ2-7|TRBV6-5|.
TGTGCCAGCAGTTACTCAACGGGCGAGCAGTACTTC
CASSYSTGEQYF
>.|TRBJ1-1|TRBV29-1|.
TGCAGCGCTGCGAGAGGACAGCGAGAAGCTTTCTTT
CSAARGQREAFF
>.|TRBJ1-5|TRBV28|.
TGTGCCAGCACCCCCAAAACGGGATTAGATCAGCCCCAGCATTTT
CASTPKTGLDQPQHF
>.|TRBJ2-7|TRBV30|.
TGTGCCTGGAGGAAGCGGAGCTCCTACGAGCAGTACTTC
CAWRKRSSYEQYF
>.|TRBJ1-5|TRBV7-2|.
TGTGCCAGCAGCTACACAGGGTGGGATCAGCCCCAGCATTTT
CASSYTGWDQPQHF
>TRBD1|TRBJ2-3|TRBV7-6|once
TGTGCCAGCAGCCGGACGACAGGGGCAGATACGCAGTATTTT
CASSRTTGADTQYF
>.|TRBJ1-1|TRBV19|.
TGTGCCAGTAGTATCGGTTGGGGGGTGACTGAAGCTTTCTTT
CASSIGWGVTEAFF
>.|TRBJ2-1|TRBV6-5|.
TGTGCCAGCAGTTACGGCGGGGAGCAGTTCTTC
CASSYGGEQFF
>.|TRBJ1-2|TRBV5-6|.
TGTGCCAGCAGCTTACCGCCTGGAGGTTACACCTTC
CASSLPPGGYTF
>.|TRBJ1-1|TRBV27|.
TGTGCCAGCGGTCCGGCGGGGTATGGTGAAGCTTTCTTT
CASGPAGYGEAFF
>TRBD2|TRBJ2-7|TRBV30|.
TGTGCCTGGAGTGTAACCGGGAGGAGCTCCTACGAGCAGTACTTC
CAWSVTGRSSYEQYF
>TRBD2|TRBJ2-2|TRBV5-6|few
TGTGCCAGCAGCTTGGGACTAGCGGTTAACACCGGGGAGCTGTTTTTT
CASSLGLAVNTGELFF
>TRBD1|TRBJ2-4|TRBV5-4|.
TGTGCCAGCAGCGCCGGGACAGGGCTGTCGAACATTCAGTACTTC
CASSAGTGLSNIQYF
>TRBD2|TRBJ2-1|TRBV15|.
TGTGCCACCAGCAGAGAACGTGGTCTAGCGGGAGCAAATGAGCAGTTCTTC
CATSRERGLAGANEQFF
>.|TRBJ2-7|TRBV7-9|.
TGTGCCAGCAGCCCTGGGGGCCACGAGCAGTACTTC
CASSPGGHEQYF
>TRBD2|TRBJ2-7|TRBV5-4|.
TGTGCCAGCAGCTTGGCCGGAATAGCGGGAGTTGGCGAGCAGTACTTC
CASSLAGIAGVGEQYF
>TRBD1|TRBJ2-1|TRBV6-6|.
TGTGCCAGCAGTCCGCCACCGGGACAGGGATACAATGAGCAGTTCTTC
CASSPPPGQGYNEQFF
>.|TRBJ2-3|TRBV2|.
TGTGCCAGCAGTGACAGTCCCAGGGGCACAGATACGCAGTATTTT
CASSDSPRGTDTQYF
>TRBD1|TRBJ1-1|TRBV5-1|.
TGCGCCAGCAGGTTCCCCGGGACAGGGAACACTGAAGCTTTCTTT
CASRFPGTGNTEAFF